The 7 T cell receptor beta chains listed next were all sequenced from one sample in a study of technical replicates of blood from a handful of donors. Using immunoSEQ multiplex PCR, the repertoire was profiled, and TCRdb retains in-frame clones only, with some absent. The table shows about 75,000 clones, with around 97% occurring only once. The specimen sequenced was T cells isolated from PBMCs. The receptors come from a human donor in good health.

The V call is TRBV6-6, the J call TRBJ1-1, with a possible D match to TRBD1 (5 bases). V lost 0 bases and J 3 bases, leaving 8 bases between the germline ends. There are 14 residues in the CDR3. Germline V CDR1 and CDR2: MNHNY, SVGAGI (reference sequence). The CDR3 sequence: CASSYSTRDTEAFF. The CDR3 coding sequence is TGTGCCAGCAGTTACTCGACCAGGGACACTGAAGCTTTCTTT.

J is TRBJ2-5 and V is TRBV7-2; possibly TRBD2 for D (6 bases). The CDR3 is 13 residues long. Trimming took 7 bases from V and 7 from J, leaving 16 bases between them. Germline values: CDR1 SGHTA, CDR2 FQGNSA. The chain's CDR3 is CASTVGGAGTQYF. The CDR3 DNA follows: TGTGCCAGCACCGTAGGAGGGGCGGGGACCCAGTACTTC.

The chain combines TRBV29-1 with TRBJ1-6; possible D gene TRBD1, 6 bases. V lost 6 bases to trimming and J lost 4 bases, with 13 bases between them. The CDR3 totals 14 residues. Germline CDR1 and CDR2: SQVTM and ANQGSEA. This CDR3 reads CSVRTVGYNSPLHF. The CDR3 region has the DNA TGCAGCGTCCGGACAGTGGGTTATAATTCACCCCTCCACTTT.

The chain couples TRBV28 to TRBJ1-5; TRBD1 is a possible D gene (5 bases). Germline CDR1 MDHEN, CDR2 SYDVKM. The V gene lost 6 bases and the J gene lost 4 bases, with 13 bases spanning the gap. This CDR3 contains 14 residues. CDR3 sequence: CASRMRGGNQPQHF. The CDR3 nucleotides are TGTGCCAGCAGGATGCGTGGGGGGAATCAGCCCCAGCATTTT.

The chain is built from TRBV11-2 and TRBJ2-3; D ambiguous. The ends were cut back, 1 base at V and 1 base at J, with 3 bases in the middle. CDR3 length: 13 residues. Germline CDR1 is SGHAT and CDR2 is FQNNGV. Here the CDR3 DNA reads TGTGCCAGCAGCTTAGCAGGCACAGATACGCAGTATTTT. It specifies CASSLAGTDTQYF.

This chain uses TRBV6-1 with TRBJ1-2; 7 nucleotides line up with TRBD1. This CDR3 is built from 14 residues. Germline CDR1 is MNHNS and CDR2 is SASEGT. V lost 6 bases, J lost 7 bases, and 11 bases stayed unmatched. The CDR3 spells CASRQRGQWRGYTF. The CDR3 nucleotides read TGTGCCAGCAGGCAGAGGGGGCAATGGCGTGGCTACACCTTC.

The rearrangement joins TRBV27 to TRBJ2-3, with TRBD1 identical over 8 bases. V shed 5 bases and J 3 bases; nucleotides not matched to a gene: 13. CDR1 is MNHEY and CDR2 is SMNVEV in the germline V gene (reference sequence). CDR3 length: 17 amino acids. The chain's CDR3 is CASSQDREEIGTDTQYF. The DNA for the CDR3 is TGTGCCAGCAGTCAGGACAGGGAAGAAATAGGGACAGATACGCAGTATTTT.